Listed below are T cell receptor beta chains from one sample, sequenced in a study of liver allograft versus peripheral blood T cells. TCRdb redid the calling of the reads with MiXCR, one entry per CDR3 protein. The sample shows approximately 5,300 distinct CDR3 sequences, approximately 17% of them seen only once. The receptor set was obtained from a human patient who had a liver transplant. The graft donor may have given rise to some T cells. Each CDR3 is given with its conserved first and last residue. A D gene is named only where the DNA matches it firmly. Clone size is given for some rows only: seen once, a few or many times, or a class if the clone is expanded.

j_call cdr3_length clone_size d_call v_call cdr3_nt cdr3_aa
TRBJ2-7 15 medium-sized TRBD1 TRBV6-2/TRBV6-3 TGTGCCAGCAGTTCCCGGGACAGGGAGTTCCACGAGCAGTACTTC CASSSRDREFHEQYF
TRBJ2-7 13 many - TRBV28 TGTGCCAGCAGTGGGGACGGTACCTACGAGCAGTACTTC CASSGDGTYEQYF
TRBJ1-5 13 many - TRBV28 TGTGCCAGCAGTTTTCGGGGTTGGCAGCCCCAGCATTTT CASSFRGWQPQHF
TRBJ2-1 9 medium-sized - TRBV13 TGTGCCAGCAAGACTGAGCAGTTCTTC CASKTEQFF
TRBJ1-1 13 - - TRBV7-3 TGTGCCAGCAGCGTCCTCATGAACACTGAAGCTTTCTTT CASSVLMNTEAFF
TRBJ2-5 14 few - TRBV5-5 TGTGCCAGCAGCTTGTTGAGGAGACAAGAGACCCAGTACTTC CASSLLRRQETQYF
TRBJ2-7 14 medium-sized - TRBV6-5 TGTGCCAGCCAAGCCCGGGGGAGCTCCTACGAGCAGTACTTC CASQARGSSYEQYF
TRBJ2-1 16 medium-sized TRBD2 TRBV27 TGTGCCAGCAGTTTTATAGGGCTAGCGGGCTACAATGAGCAGTTCTTC CASSFIGLAGYNEQFF
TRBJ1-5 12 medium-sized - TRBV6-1 TGTGCCAGCAGAATGGAAGGGGAGCCCCAGCATTTT CASRMEGEPQHF
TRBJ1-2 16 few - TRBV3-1 TGTGCCAGCAGCCTGCTCCAACAGCCAGCGGGTGGCGGCTACACCTTC CASSLLQQPAGGGYTF
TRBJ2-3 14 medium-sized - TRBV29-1 TGCAGCGTTGAGCGGGGTTGGTTGACAGATACGCAGTATTTT CSVERGWLTDTQYF
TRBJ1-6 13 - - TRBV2 TGTGCCAGCAACAACAACTATAATTCACCCCTCCACTTT CASNNNYNSPLHF
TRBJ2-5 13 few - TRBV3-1 TGTGCCAGCAGGAGTAGGGATGGAGAGACCCAGTACTTC CASRSRDGETQYF
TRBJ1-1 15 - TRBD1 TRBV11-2 TGTGCCAGCAGCCCGGACAGGACCTGGAACACTGAAGCTTTCTTT CASSPDRTWNTEAFF
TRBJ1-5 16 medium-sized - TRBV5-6 TGTGCCAGCAGCTTGTCCTTGGGACTGAATAATCAGCCCCAGCATTTT CASSLSLGLNNQPQHF
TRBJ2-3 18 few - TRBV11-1 TGTGCCAGCAGGGGGAAGGTCGCGCGGGGACTGAGCACAGATACGCAGTATTTT CASRGKVARGLSTDTQYF
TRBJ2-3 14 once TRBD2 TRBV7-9 TGTGCCAGCAGCTTAGGACTAGCGGCAGATACGCAGTATTTT CASSLGLAADTQYF
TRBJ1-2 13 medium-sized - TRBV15 TGTGCCACCAGCAGAATCCAGCCCGATGGCTACACCTTC CATSRIQPDGYTF
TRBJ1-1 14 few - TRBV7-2 TGTGCCAGCAGCTTAGCGCATTATACGTATGAAGCTTTCTTT CASSLAHYTYEAFF
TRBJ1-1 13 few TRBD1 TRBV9 TGTGCCAGCAGCGTAGACAGGGGGACTGAAGCTTTCTTT CASSVDRGTEAFF
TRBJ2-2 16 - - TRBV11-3 TGTGCCAGCAGCCCAACCCTCGGAGGGCCCGCCGGGGAGCTGTTTTTT CASSPTLGGPAGELFF
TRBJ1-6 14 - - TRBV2 TGTGCCAGCAGGCCGGGCCGGTTGGGTTCACCCCTCCACTTT CASRPGRLGSPLHF
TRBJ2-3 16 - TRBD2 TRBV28 TGTGCCAGCGGATCGTATAGCGGGGGGGCAAAAGATACGCAGTATTTT CASGSYSGGAKDTQYF
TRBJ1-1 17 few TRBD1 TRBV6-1 TGTGCCAGCAGTGGCCGGGACAGCTTTTACCCGAACACTGAAGCTTTCTTT CASSGRDSFYPNTEAFF
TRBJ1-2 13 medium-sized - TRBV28 TGTGCCAGCAGTTATACAGGGAACTATGGCTACACCTTC CASSYTGNYGYTF
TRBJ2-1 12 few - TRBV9 TGTGCCAGCAGCGTAGGGGGTAGGACGCAGTTCTTC CASSVGGRTQFF
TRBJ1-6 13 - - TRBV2 TGTGCCAGCAGTGAAGCTGGGTGGGTACCCCTCCACTTT CASSEAGWVPLHF
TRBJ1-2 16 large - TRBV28 TGTGCCAGCAGTTCGGATGCCGCGGGGCAGGTCTATGGCTACACCTTC CASSSDAAGQVYGYTF
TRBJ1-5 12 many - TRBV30 TGTGCCTGGAGTGGACAGAGGCAGCCCCAGCATTTT CAWSGQRQPQHF
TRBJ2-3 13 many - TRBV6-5 TGTGCCAGCAGTTATGAGAACACAGATACGCAGTATTTT CASSYENTDTQYF
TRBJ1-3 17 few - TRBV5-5 TGTGCCAGCAGCTTGGGACAAGGATTTCTCTCTGGAAACACCATATATTTT CASSLGQGFLSGNTIYF
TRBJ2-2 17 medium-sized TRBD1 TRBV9 TGTGCCAGCAGCGTAAGGAGGGACAGGGGCAACACCGGGGAGCTGTTTTTT CASSVRRDRGNTGELFF
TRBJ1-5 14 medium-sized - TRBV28 TGTGCCAGCAGCTCAACAGGGATTCATCAGCCCCAGCATTTT CASSSTGIHQPQHF
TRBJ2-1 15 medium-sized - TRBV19 TGTGCCAGTAGTATTCCGGGATCCATCGGCAATGAGCAGTTCTTC CASSIPGSIGNEQFF
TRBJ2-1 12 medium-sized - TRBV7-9 TGTGCCAGCAGCTTATCCGGGATAGGGCAGTTCTTC CASSLSGIGQFF
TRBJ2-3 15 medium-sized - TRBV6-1 TGTGCCAGCAGTGAGGTGCAAAGTAGCACAGATACGCAGTATTTT CASSEVQSSTDTQYF
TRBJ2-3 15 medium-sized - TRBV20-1 TGCAGTGCTAGAGATCGGGGCAGACTCACAGATACGCAGTATTTT CSARDRGRLTDTQYF
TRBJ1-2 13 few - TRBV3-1 TGTGCCAGCAGCCCTGGGCCGATCTATGGCTACACCTTC CASSPGPIYGYTF
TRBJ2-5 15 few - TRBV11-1 TGTGCCAGCAGCCGTGCCCTCAGGGCCCAAGAGACCCAGTACTTC CASSRALRAQETQYF
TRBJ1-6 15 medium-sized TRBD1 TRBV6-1 TGTGCCAGCAGTTTCGACAGGGGCTATAATTCACCCCTCCACTTT CASSFDRGYNSPLHF
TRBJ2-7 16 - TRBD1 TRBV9 TGTGCCAGCAGCGCGTCGCACGGACAGGGGGCTCGAGAGCAGTACTTC CASSASHGQGAREQYF
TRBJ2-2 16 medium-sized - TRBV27 TGTGCCAGCAGTTTAGGGCAGGGGACGATTACCGGGGAGCTGTTTTTT CASSLGQGTITGELFF
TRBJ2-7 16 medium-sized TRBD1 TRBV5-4 TGTGCCAGCAGCTCACCGGGACAGGGTAGCTCCTACGAGCAGTACTTC CASSSPGQGSSYEQYF
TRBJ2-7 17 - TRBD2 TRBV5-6 TGTGCCAGCAGCTTTCTTCTAGCGGGGGGGCTAGCTGGTGAGCAGTACTTC CASSFLLAGGLAGEQYF
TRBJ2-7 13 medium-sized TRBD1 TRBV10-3 TGTGCCATCAGTAACGGACAGGCCCACGAGCAGTACTTC CAISNGQAHEQYF
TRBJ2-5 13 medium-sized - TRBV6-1 TGTGCTATCCACGGTGTGACGAAAGAGACCCAGTACTTC CAIHGVTKETQYF
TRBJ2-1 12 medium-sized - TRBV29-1 TGCAGCGGAGACCACTCCTACAATGAGCAGTTCTTC CSGDHSYNEQFF
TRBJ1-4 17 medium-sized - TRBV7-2 TGTGCCAGCAGCTTAGGAATCATCGGACGCTCAAATGAAAAACTGTTTTTT CASSLGIIGRSNEKLFF
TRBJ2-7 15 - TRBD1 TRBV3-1 TGTGCCAGCAGCTCCGGGACAGGGTTGATCTACGAGCAGTACTTC CASSSGTGLIYEQYF
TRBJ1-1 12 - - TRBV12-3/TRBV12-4 TGTGCCATAAAATGGGGGAACACTGAAGCTTTCTTT CAIKWGNTEAFF
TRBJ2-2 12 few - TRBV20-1 TGCAGTGCTAGAGATCCGGGTGGGGAGCTGTTTTTT CSARDPGGELFF
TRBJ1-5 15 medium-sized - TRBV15 TGTGCCACCAGCAGAGAACAGGGAGGGAGTCAGCCCCAGCATTTT CATSREQGGSQPQHF
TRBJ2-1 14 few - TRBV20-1 TGCAGTGCTAGTTTACTAGCAATGGCCAATGAGCAGTTCTTC CSASLLAMANEQFF
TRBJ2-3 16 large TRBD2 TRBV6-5 TGTGCCAGCAGTTACTCCTATGACGCGGGAGGGCCCGGGCAGTATTTT CASSYSYDAGGPGQYF